This record covers a single TCR beta chain. What it binds is unknown. Germline loops: CDR1 MGHRA, CDR2 YSYEKL. After removal of 1 base from V and 6 bases from J, the junction contained 13 bases not matched to a gene. CDR3 size: 18 residues. The sample originates from a study of T-cell memory formation after mild COVID-19. Study-wide context: TCR clusters were largely donor specific.

From 5'RACE with constant-segment primers came TCR alpha and TCR beta cDNA libraries that carried sample barcodes and UMIs. TCRdb passed the 5' RACE reads through MiXCR, listing each CDR3 protein once. Among around 90,000 distinct CDR3 sequences, about an eighth were seen once, and the ten largest hold roughly a quarter. Study-wide results and caveats: Memory from before infection featured some responding clones, which suggests cross-reactive memory joined. Mainly in CM and EM were contracting CD4+ clones; CD8+ were in EMRA.

The J gene is TRBJ2-7, the V gene TRBV4-1; TRBD2 matches at 12 bases. This receptor was identified in an adult woman who had mild COVID-19 (a few samples of this study predate the infection). Cell type and time point are not known. What was sequenced was PBMCs or a T cell subset sorted from them (not recorded which). The CDR3 here is CASSQATLAGGPAAEQYF. The CDR3 DNA reads as TGCGCCAGCAGCCAAGCCACACTAGCGGGAGGCCCCGCGGCCGAGCAGTACTTC.